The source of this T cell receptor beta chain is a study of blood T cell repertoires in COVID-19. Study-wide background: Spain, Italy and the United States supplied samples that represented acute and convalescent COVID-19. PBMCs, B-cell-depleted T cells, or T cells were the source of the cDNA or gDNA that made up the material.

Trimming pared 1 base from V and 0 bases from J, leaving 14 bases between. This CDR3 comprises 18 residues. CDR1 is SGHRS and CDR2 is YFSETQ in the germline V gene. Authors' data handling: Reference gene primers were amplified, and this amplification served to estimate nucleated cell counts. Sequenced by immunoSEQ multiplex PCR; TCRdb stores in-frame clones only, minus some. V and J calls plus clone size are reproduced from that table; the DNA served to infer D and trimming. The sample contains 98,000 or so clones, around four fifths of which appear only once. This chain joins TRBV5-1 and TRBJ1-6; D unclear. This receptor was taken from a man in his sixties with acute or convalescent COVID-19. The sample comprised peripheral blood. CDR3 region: CASSLLADWSSYNSPLHF. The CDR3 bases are TGCGCCAGCAGCTTGTTGGCAGATTGGAGCTCCTATAATTCACCCCTCCACTTT.